This TCR beta chain is from a study of T cells after yellow fever vaccination. On the study more broadly: When fractions had low cell numbers, they were prepared with SMART-Seq v4 Ultra Low Input. Points from the study as a whole: One caveat is that FACS-sorted repertoires could contain abundant clonotypes contaminating from the bulk population. Weaker overall was a secondary response that nonetheless peaked faster, on day 5 versus 15.

Of note for this clonotype: Its antigen remains unidentified.

Via MiXCR, TCRdb re-called the 5' RACE reads, giving one row per CDR3 protein. The sample has hundreds of thousands of distinct CDR3 sequences; roughly 9.4% are singletons. Trimming took 3 bases from V and 2 from J, leaving 6 bases between them. The CDR3 covers 13 residues. In germline, CDR1 is KGHSH, CDR2 LQKENI. The sequence derives from a man aged 18 to 29 who received the YFV17D yellow fever vaccine. This rearrangement joins TRBV18 to TRBJ2-3, with unresolved D. The sample in question was PBMCs, obtained on the day of the first yellow fever vaccination. This CDR3 reads CASSPMDTDTQYF. CDR3 nucleotides: TGTGCCAGCTCACCTATGGACACAGATACGCAGTATTTT.